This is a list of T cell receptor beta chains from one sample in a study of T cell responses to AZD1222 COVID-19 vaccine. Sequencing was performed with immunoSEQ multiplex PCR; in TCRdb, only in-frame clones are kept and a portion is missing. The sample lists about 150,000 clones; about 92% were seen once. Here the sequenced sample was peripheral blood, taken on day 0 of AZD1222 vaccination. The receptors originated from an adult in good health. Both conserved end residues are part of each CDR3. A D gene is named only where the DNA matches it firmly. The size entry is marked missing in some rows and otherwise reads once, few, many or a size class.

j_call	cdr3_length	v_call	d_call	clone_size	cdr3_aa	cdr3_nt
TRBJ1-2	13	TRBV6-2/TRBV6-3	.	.	CASSYAPFRGYTF	TGTGCCAGCAGTTACGCCCCTTTCCGAGGCTACACCTTC
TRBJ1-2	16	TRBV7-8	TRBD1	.	CASSLGGGPELYGYTF	TGTGCCAGCAGCTTAGGAGGGGGCCCGGAACTCTATGGCTACACCTTC
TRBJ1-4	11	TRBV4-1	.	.	CASSQVRKLFF	TGCGCCAGCAGCCAAGTTCGGAAACTGTTTTTT
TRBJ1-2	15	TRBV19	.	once	CASSPGMDGSYGYTF	TGTGCCAGTAGCCCGGGAATGGACGGCAGTTATGGCTACACCTTC
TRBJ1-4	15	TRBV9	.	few	CASSVSWGTGEKLFF	TGTGCCAGCAGCGTATCGTGGGGGACGGGTGAAAAACTGTTTTTT
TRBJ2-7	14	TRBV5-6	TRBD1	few	CASSPTGGSYEQYF	TGTGCCAGCAGCCCTACAGGGGGCTCCTACGAGCAGTACTTC
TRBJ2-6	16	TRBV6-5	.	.	CASSSLGFSGANVLTF	TGTGCCAGCAGTTCCCTGGGGTTCTCTGGGGCCAACGTCCTGACTTTC
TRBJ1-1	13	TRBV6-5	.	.	CASNSGVNTEAFF	TGTGCCAGCAACAGTGGCGTGAACACTGAAGCTTTCTTT
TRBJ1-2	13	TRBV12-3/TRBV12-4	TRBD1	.	CASSLETGVGYTF	TGTGCCAGCAGTTTAGAGACAGGGGTTGGCTACACCTTC
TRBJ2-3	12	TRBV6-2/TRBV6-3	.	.	CASSYPPDTQYF	TGTGCCAGCAGTTACCCTCCAGATACGCAGTATTTT
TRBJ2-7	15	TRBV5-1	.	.	CASSYSRASQDEQYF	TGCGCCAGCAGTTATTCTAGGGCCAGTCAGGACGAGCAGTACTTC
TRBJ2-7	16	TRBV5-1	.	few	CASSLEGLRYLHEQYF	TGCGCCAGCAGCTTGGAAGGTCTACGCTACCTCCACGAGCAGTACTTC
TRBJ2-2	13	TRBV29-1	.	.	CSVEKGNTGELFF	TGCAGCGTTGAAAAGGGGAACACCGGGGAGCTGTTTTTT
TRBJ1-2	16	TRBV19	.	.	CASSPAGLGDDYGYTF	TGTGCCAGTAGTCCCGCAGGTTTGGGGGATGACTATGGCTACACCTTC
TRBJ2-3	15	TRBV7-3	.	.	CASSLTGADTDTQYF	TGTGCCAGCAGCTTAACAGGGGCCGACACAGATACGCAGTATTTT
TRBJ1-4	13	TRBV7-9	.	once	CASSFPGGEKLFF	TGTGCCAGCAGCTTCCCGGGCGGTGAAAAACTGTTTTTT
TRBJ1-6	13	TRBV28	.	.	CASRIEGNSPLHF	TGTGCCAGCAGAATAGAGGGGAATTCACCCCTCCACTTT
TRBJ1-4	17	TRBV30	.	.	CAWSVPRRGLRNEKLFF	TGTGCCTGGAGTGTACCCAGACGGGGACTAAGGAACGAAAAACTGTTTTTT
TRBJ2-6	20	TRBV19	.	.	CASSIEGGAFVGSGANVLTF	TGTGCCAGTAGTATAGAGGGGGGGGCCTTTGTAGGCTCTGGGGCCAACGTCCTGACTTTC
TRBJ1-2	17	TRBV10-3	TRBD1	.	CATAFRQGAHSNYGYTF	TGTGCCACCGCATTCCGACAGGGGGCACATTCTAACTATGGCTACACCTTC
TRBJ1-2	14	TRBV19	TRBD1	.	CASSFSGGFYGYTF	TGTGCCAGTAGTTTCTCAGGGGGGTTCTATGGCTACACCTTC
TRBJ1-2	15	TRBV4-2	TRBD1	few	CASSQETGEHYGYTF	TGTGCCAGCAGCCAAGAAACAGGGGAGCACTATGGCTACACCTTC
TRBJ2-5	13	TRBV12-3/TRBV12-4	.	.	CASSFPPKETQYF	TGTGCCAGCAGTTTCCCACCTAAAGAGACCCAGTACTTC
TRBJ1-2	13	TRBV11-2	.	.	CASSLVTDYGYTF	TGTGCCAGCAGCTTAGTCACGGACTATGGCTACACCTTC
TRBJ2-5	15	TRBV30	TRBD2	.	CAWKEMRGSQETQYF	TGTGCCTGGAAGGAGATGCGGGGGTCTCAAGAGACCCAGTACTTC
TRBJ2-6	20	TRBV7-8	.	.	CASSSHPTNAEESGANVLTF	TGTGCCAGCAGCTCCCATCCGACAAATGCAGAAGAATCTGGGGCCAACGTCCTGACTTTC
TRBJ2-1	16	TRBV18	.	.	CASSPRGLEQYNEQFF	TGTGCCAGCTCACCACGAGGCCTCGAACAGTACAATGAGCAGTTCTTC
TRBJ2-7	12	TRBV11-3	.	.	CASSPEGYEQYF	TGTGCCAGCAGTCCTGAGGGCTACGAGCAGTACTTC
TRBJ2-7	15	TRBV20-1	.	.	CSASVGGFPTYEQYF	TGCAGTGCTAGTGTGGGGGGCTTTCCAACCTACGAGCAGTACTTC
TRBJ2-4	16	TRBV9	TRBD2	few	CASSVAGGGAVGIQYF	TGTGCCAGCAGCGTAGCGGGCGGGGGTGCTGTGGGCATTCAGTACTTC
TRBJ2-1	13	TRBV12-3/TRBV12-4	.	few	CASSLGFYNEQFF	TGTGCCAGCAGTTTAGGGTTTTACAATGAGCAGTTCTTC
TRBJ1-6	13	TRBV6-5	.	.	CASSYGGGSPLHF	TGTGCCAGCAGTTACGGGGGCGGTTCACCCCTCCACTTT
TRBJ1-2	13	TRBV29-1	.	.	CSTRQAANYGYTF	TGCAGCACCAGACAGGCGGCTAACTATGGCTACACCTTC
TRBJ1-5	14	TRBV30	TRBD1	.	CALDGGTGNQPQHF	TGTGCCTTGGATGGGGGGACAGGGAATCAGCCCCAGCATTTT
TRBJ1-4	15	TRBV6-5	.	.	CASSALGGADEKLFF	TGTGCCAGCAGCGCGTTGGGAGGGGCCGATGAAAAACTGTTTTTT
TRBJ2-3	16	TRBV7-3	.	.	CASSPQLGGSTDTQYF	TGTGCCAGCAGCCCCCAGTTGGGCGGGAGCACAGATACGCAGTATTTT
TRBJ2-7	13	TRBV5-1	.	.	CASSVTGFNEQYF	TGCGCCAGCAGCGTCACAGGTTTCAACGAGCAGTACTTC
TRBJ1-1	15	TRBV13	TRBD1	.	CASSSDRAMNTEAFF	TGTGCCAGCAGCTCGGACAGGGCAATGAACACTGAAGCTTTCTTT
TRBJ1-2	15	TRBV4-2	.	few	CASSQVSVRVDGYTF	TGTGCCAGCAGCCAAGTTTCCGTCAGGGTGGATGGCTACACCTTC
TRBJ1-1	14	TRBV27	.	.	CASSSAGYNTEAFF	TGTGCCAGCAGTTCCGCGGGGTATAACACTGAAGCTTTCTTT
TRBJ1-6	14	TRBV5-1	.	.	CASSLVAADSPLHF	TGCGCCAGCAGCTTGGTAGCCGCAGATTCACCCCTCCACTTT
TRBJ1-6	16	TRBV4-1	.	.	CASSQMIRGGGSPLHF	TGCGCCAGCAGCCAAATGATACGGGGTGGTGGGTCACCCCTCCACTTT
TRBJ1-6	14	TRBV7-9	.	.	CASSLGQLLSPLHF	TGTGCCAGCAGCTTGGGGCAGTTGCTCTCACCCCTCCACTTT
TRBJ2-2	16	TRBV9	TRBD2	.	CASSVGLAGSVGELFF	TGTGCCAGCAGCGTAGGACTAGCGGGGTCAGTAGGGGAGCTGTTTTTT
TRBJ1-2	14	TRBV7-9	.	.	CASSLAVGSYGYTF	TGTGCCAGCAGCTTAGCGGTCGGCAGCTATGGCTACACCTTC
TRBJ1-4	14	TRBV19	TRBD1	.	CASSTTGRREKLSF	TGTGCCAGTAGTACGACAGGGCGGCGGGAAAAACTGTCTTTT
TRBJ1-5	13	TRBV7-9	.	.	CASSLTGVQPQHF	TGTGCCAGCAGCTTGACGGGGGTGCAGCCCCAGCATTTT
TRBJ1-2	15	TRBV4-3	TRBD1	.	CASSQMSGGDLGYTF	TGCGCCAGCAGCCAAATGTCAGGGGGCGACCTTGGCTACACCTTC
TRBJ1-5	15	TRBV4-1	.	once	CASSQVGGLGQPQHF	TGCGCCAGCAGCCAAGTGGGAGGGCTTGGGCAGCCCCAGCATTTT
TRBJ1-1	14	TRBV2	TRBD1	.	CASSGQGPNTEAFF	TGTGCCAGCAGTGGACAGGGCCCCAACACTGAAGCTTTCTTT
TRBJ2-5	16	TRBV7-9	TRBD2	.	CASSYGGRATQETQYF	TGTGCCAGCAGTTACGGGGGGAGGGCCACGCAAGAGACCCAGTACTTC
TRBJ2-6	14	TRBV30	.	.	CAWSRTSGANVLTF	TGTGCCTGGAGTAGAACTTCTGGGGCCAACGTCCTGACTTTC
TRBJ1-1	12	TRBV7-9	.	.	CASSPSPYEAFF	TGTGCCAGCAGCCCCAGCCCCTATGAAGCTTTCTTT
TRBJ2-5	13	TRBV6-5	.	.	CASSFYGGETQYF	TGTGCCAGCAGTTTCTATGGGGGGGAGACCCAGTACTTC
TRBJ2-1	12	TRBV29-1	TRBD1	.	CSGDRGYNEQFF	TGCAGCGGGGACAGGGGGTACAATGAGCAGTTCTTC
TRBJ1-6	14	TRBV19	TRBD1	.	CASSSRTGNSPLHF	TGTGCCAGTAGTTCCCGGACAGGGAATTCACCCCTCCACTTT